This entry features one T cell receptor (beta chain) sequence. What it binds is not known. Triplicate sorting captured 300,000 to 350,000 cells each from every CD8+ T cell subset. CD45RO-CCR7+CD27+CD95- characterized naive CD8+ T cells. The CDR3 is made up of 18 amino acids. CDR1 is SGHDT and CDR2 is YYEEEE in the germline V gene. cDNA libraries for TRB were generated by 5' RACE incorporating UMI labels. TCRdb re-called the 5' RACE reads; every CDR3 protein appears as one record, without DNA. The sample holds about 150,000 distinct CDR3 sequences. The source of the sample is a study of CXCR3-negative and CXCR3-positive naive CD8 T cells. Study-wide results and limits: Naive cells with CXCR3 showed TRB CDR3s that were more hydrophobic than those in CXCR3-negative naive cells.

Sequencing used naive CXCR3+ CD8+ T cells from blood. Subset in this sample: CD45RO-CCR7+CD27+CD95- naive CD8+ T cells expressing CXCR3 (TNR3+). The TCR comes from a human donor in good health. Some clones in this sample may be carry-over from other donors' samples. The J gene is TRBJ1-3, the V gene TRBV5-6. The CDR3 spells CASSSSGFWSFSGNTIYF. Drawing the rest from reference TRBV5-6 and TRBJ1-3, the complete variable domain is DAGVTQSPTHLIKTRGQQVTLRCSPKSGHDTVSWYQQALGQGPQFIFQYYEEEERQRGNFPDRFSGHQFPNYSSELNVNALLLGDSALYLCASSSSGFWSFSGNTIYFGEGSWLTVV.